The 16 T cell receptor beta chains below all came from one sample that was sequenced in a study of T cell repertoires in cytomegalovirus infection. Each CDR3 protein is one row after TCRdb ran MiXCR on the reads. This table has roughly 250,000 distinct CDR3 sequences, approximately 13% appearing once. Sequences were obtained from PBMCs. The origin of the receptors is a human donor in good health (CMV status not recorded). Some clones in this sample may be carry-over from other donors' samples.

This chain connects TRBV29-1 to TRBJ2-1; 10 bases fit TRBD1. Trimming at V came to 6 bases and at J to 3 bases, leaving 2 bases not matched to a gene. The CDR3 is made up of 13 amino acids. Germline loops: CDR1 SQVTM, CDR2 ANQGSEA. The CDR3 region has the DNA TGCAGCGTCCGGGACAGGGGCTACAATGAGCAGTTCTTC. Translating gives CSVRDRGYNEQFF.

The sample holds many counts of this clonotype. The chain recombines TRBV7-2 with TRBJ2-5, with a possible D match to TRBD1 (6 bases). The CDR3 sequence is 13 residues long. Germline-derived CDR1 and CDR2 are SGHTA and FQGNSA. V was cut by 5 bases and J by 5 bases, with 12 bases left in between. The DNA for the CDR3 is TGTGCCAGCAGCGGGGACCAGGGGGAGACCCAGTACTTC. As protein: CASSGDQGETQYF.

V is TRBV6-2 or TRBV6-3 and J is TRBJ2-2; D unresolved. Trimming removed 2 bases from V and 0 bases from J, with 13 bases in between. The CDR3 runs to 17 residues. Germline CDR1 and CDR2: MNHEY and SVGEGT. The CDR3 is CASSYRNGRPNTGELFF. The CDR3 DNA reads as TGTGCCAGCAGTTACAGGAATGGGCGTCCGAACACCGGGGAGCTGTTTTTT.

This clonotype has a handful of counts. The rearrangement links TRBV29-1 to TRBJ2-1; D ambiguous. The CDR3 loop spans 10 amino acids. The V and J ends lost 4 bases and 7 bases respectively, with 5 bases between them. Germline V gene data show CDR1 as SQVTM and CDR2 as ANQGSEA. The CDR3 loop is CSVVGNEQFF. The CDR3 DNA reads TGCAGCGTTGTGGGGAATGAGCAGTTCTTC.

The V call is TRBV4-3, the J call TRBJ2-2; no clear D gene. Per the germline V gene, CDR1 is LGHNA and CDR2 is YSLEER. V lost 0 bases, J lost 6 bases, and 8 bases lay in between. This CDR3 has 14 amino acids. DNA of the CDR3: TGCGCCAGCAGCCAAGATCCGTCGGCCGGGGAGCTGTTTTTT. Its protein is CASSQDPSAGELFF.

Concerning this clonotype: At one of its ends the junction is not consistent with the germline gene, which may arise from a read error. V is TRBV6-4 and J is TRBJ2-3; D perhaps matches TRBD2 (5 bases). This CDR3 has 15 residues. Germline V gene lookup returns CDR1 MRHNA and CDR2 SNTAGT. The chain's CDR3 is CTSSPSTSTADTQYF. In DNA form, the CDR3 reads TGTACCAGCAGTCCCTCTACTAGTACGGCAGATACGCAGTATTTT.

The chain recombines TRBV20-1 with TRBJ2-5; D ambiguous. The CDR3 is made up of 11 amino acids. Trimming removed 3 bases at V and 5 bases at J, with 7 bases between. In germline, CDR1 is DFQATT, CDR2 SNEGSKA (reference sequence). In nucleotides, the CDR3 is TGCAGTGCTAGTGACCGGGAGACCCAGTACTTC. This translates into CSASDRETQYF.

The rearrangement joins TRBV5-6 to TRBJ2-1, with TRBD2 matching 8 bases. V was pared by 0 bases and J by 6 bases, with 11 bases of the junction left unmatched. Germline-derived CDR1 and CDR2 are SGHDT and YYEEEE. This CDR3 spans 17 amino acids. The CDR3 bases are TGTGCCAGCAGCTTGGACCGACTCGCGGGGGGACCCAATGAGCAGTTCTTC. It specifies CASSLDRLAGGPNEQFF.

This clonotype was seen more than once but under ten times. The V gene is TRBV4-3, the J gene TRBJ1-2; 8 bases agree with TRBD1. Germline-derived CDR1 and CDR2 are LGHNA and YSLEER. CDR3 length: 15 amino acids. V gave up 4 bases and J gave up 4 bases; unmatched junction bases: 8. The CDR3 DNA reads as TGCGCCAGCAGCCCTGCTGGACAGGGAGGCTATGGCTACACCTTC. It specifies CASSPAGQGGYGYTF.

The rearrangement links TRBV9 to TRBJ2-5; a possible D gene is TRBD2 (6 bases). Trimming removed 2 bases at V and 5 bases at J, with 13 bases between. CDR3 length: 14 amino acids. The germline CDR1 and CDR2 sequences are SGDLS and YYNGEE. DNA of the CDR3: TGTGCCAGCAGCGTTTCGGGAGTCGGGGAGACCCAGTACTTC. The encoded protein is CASSVSGVGETQYF.

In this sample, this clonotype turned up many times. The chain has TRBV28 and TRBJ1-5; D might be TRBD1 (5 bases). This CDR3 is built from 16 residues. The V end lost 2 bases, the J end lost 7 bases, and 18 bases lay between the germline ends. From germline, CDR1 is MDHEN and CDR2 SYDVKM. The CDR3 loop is CASSLGASLTSQPQHF. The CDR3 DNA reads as TGTGCCAGCAGTTTAGGGGCCAGCCTCACGAGCCAGCCCCAGCATTTT.

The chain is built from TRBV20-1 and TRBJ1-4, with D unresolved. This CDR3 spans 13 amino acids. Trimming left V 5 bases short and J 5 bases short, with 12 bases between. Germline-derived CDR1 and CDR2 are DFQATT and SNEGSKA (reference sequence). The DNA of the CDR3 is TGCAGTGCTGGGGATAAGATAAATGAAAAACTGTTTTTT. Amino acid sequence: CSAGDKINEKLFF.

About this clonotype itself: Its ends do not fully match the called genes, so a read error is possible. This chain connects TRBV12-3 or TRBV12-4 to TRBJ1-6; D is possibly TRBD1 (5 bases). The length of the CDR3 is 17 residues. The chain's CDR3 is CARSLSLAGGSNSPLHF. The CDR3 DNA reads TGTGCCAGAAGTTTATCTTTGGCCGGGGGGAGTAATTCACCCCTCCACTTT.

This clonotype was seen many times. The CDR3 DNA sequence: TGTGCCATCACTACAGGGTCTTCCTACAATGAGCAGTTCTTC. Translation: CAITTGSSYNEQFF. The rearrangement joins TRBV10-3 to TRBJ2-1; a weak D match, TRBD1 (6 bases). The ends were cut back, 7 bases at V and 1 base at J, with 11 bases in the middle. Germline CDR1 reads ENHRY; CDR2 reads SYGVKD. The CDR3 consists of 14 residues.

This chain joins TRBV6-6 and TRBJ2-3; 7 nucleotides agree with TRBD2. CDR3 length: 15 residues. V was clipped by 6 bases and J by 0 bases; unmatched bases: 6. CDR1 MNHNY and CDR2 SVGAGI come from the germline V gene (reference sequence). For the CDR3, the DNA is TGTGCCAGCAGCCCTCCCGGGGGGAGCACAGATACGCAGTATTTT. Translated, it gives CASSPPGGSTDTQYF.

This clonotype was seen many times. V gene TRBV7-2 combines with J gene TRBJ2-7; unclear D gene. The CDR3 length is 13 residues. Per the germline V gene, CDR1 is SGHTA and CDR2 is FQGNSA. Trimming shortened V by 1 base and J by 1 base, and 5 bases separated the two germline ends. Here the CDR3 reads CASSLGVSYEQYF. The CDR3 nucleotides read TGTGCCAGCAGCTTAGGGGTGTCCTACGAGCAGTACTTC.